The present TCR beta chain was sequenced within a study of T cell repertoires in cytomegalovirus infection. Study background: Public TCR beta signature analysis indicated the presence of both CMV infection and matching HLA type.

About this clonotype itself: Its antigen is currently unknown.

The germline CDR1 and CDR2 sequences are SEHNR and FQNEAQ (reference sequence). With V trimmed by 5 bases and J by 3 bases, 6 bases remained unmatched. This CDR3 contains 16 residues. Study-wide points: HLA-C-restricted CMV clonotypes gave the most frequent clonotype in two of eight donors. Adding up the frequency of public TCR beta families identified people who carried CMV plus the relevant HLA.

TCRdb used MiXCR to reprocess the reads, holding one entry per CDR3 protein. The table shows about 920,000 distinct CDR3 sequences, with 30% to 40% occurring only once. The sample here was cultured CD8+ T cells from PBMCs, taken from culture after CMV antigen stimulation. The receptor comes from a human donor in good health (CMV status not recorded). Some clones in this sample may be carry-over from other donors' samples. J is TRBJ2-2 and V is TRBV7-9; 10 bases fit TRBD1. CDR3 in amino acids: CASSTSTGGYTGELFF. CDR3 nucleotide sequence: TGTGCCAGCAGCACCTCGACAGGGGGCTACACCGGGGAGCTGTTTTTT.